This is a list of T cell receptor beta chains from one sample in a study of metastatic and nonmetastatic thyroid tumors. TCRdb re-processed the PCR reads through MiXCR. Of tens of thousands of clones in the sample, 12% to 15% are singletons; the top ten hold 6.5%. The specimen sequenced was blood. Every receptor here comes from a male donor with papillary thyroid cancer or a benign thyroid nodule (not recorded which). Some clones in this sample may be carry-over from other donors' samples. Each CDR3 is given without its conserved first and last residue. Clone sizes are given selectively: once, few, many, or a class where the clone is expanded.

TRBJ2-1	TRBV12-3/TRBV12-4	many	ASSFSSGWGNEQF
TRBJ2-7	TRBV20-1	.	SAQDRESYEQY
TRBJ2-1	TRBV29-1	many	STLKPGLAGGQF
TRBJ2-5	TRBV18	few	ASSRTGGKETQY
TRBJ2-7	TRBV28	few	ASSPGRVPTYEQY
TRBJ2-7	TRBV28	many	ASSFGRVYEQY
TRBJ1-2	TRBV11-2	many	ASSFLGGNYGYT
TRBJ1-2	TRBV2	.	ARGRTEIDGYT
TRBJ2-3	TRBV3-1	many	ASSQAGQAADTQY
TRBJ2-2	TRBV10-1	few	ASSVTGTITGQLF
TRBJ2-2	TRBV28	many	ASSSPTRRELF
TRBJ2-3	TRBV6-5	.	ASSLVGTIADTQY
TRBJ2-5	TRBV7-9	many	ASAPNWASGQETQY
TRBJ2-7	TRBV6-2/TRBV6-3	many	ASSNSGPRYEQY
TRBJ1-1	TRBV6-1	many	ASSSPDRVGTEAF
TRBJ1-2	TRBV6-1	many	ASSEEPHHLLYGYT
TRBJ2-2	TRBV7-6	many	ASSLVRKELGRKANTGELF
TRBJ1-2	TRBV7-6	many	ASSPQGQGLHGYT
TRBJ2-1	TRBV10-1	many	ASSLDLLTNEQF
TRBJ2-1	TRBV6-2/TRBV6-3	many	ASSLTGDPYNEQF
TRBJ1-5	TRBV27	many	ASSQFFGLSNQPQH
TRBJ2-5	TRBV15	many	ATSPLGVGGETQY
TRBJ2-6	TRBV9	many	ASSVTDPGANVLT
TRBJ2-2	TRBV5-8	many	ASSSGTSVPGELF
TRBJ1-1	TRBV19	.	ASSRQLMNTEAF
TRBJ1-1	TRBV20-1	many	SAISTVMNTEAF
TRBJ2-1	TRBV4-1	many	ASSQEGRTKF
TRBJ2-1	TRBV19	many	ASSTSGVEQF
TRBJ2-1	TRBV5-1	many	ASSLDGTSFSIINEQF
TRBJ1-2	TRBV20-1	many	SARDRTEIYGYT
TRBJ1-3	TRBV4-3	many	ASSQQRGGAGNTIY
TRBJ2-7	TRBV19	many	ASSLQGAYEQY
TRBJ2-7	TRBV27	.	ASSYRTGYEQY
TRBJ1-6	TRBV6-4	many	ASSDSNNSPLH
TRBJ1-1	TRBV29-1	many	SVDAPENTEAF